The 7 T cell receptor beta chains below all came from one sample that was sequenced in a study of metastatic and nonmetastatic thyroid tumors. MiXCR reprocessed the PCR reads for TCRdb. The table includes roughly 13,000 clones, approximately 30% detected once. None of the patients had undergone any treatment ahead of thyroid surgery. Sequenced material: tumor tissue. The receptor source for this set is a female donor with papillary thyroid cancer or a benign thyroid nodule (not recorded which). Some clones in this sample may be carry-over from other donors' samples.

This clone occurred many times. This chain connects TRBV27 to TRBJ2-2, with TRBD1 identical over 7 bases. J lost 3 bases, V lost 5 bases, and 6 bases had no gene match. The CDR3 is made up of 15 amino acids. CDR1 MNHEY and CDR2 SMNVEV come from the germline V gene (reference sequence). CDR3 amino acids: CASSQGDRYTGELFF. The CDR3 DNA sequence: TGTGCCAGCAGTCAAGGGGACAGATACACCGGGGAGCTGTTTTTT.

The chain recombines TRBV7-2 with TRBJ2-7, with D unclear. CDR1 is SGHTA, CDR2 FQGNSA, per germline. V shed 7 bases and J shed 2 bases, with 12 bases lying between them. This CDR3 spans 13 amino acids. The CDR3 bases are TGTGCCAGCATTTACGGTGGCCCCTACGAGCAGTACTTC. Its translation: CASIYGGPYEQYF.

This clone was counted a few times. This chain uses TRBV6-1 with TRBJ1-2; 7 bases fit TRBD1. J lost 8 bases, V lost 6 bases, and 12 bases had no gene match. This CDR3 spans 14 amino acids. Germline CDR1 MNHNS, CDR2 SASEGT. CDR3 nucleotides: TGTGCCAGCAGCGACGAGACAGGGAATGGCGGCTACACCTTC. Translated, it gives CASSDETGNGGYTF.

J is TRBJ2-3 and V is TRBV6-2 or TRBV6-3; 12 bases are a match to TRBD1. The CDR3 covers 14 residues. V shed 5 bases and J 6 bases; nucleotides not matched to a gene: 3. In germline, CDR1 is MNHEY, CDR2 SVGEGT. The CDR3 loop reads CASSPGQGADTQYF. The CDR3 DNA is TGTGCCAGCAGTCCGGGACAGGGGGCGGATACGCAGTATTTT.

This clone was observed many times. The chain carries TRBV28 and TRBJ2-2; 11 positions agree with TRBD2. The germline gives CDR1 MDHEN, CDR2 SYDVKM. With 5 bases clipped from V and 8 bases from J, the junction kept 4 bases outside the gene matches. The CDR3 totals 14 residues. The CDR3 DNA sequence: TGTGCCAGCAGTACTAGCGGGAGAATGGGGGAGCTGTTTTTT. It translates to CASSTSGRMGELFF.

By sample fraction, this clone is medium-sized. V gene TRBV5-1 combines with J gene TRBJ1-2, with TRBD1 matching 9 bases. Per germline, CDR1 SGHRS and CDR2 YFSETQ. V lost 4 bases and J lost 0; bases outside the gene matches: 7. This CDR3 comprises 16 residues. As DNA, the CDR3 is TGCGCCAGCAGCCTGGACAGGGGCCTTACTAACTATGGCTACACCTTC. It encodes CASSLDRGLTNYGYTF.

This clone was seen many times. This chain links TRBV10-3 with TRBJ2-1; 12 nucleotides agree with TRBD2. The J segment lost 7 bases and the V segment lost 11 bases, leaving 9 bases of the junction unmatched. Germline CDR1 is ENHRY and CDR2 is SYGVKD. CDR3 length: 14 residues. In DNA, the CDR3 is TGTGCCGCCATCAGTGGACTAGCGGGGAATGAGCAGTTCTTC. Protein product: CAAISGLAGNEQFF.